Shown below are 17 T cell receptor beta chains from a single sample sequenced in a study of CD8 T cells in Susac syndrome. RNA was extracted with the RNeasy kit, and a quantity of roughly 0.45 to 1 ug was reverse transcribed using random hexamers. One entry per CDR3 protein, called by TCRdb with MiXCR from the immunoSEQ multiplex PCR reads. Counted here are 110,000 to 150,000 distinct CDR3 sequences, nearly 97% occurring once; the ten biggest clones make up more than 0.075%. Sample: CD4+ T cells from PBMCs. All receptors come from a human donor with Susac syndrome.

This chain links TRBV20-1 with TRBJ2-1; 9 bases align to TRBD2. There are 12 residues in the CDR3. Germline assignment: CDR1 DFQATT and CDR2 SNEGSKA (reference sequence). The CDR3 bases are TGCTCTAGGGGTAGCGGGAGTACTGAGCAGTTCTTC. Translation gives CSRGSGSTEQFF.

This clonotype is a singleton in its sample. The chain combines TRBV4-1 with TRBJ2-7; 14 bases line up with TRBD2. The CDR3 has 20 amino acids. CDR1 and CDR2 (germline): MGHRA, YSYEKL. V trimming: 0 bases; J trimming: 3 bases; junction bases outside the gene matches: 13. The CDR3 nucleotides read TGCGCCAGCAGCCAAGACCGAGGACTAGCGGGAGGCCCCGGGAACTACGAGCAGTACTTC. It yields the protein CASSQDRGLAGGPGNYEQYF.

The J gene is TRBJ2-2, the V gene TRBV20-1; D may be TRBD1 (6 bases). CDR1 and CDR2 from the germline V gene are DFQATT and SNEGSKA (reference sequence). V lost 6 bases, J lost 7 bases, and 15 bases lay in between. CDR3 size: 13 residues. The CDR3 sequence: CSATTGMGGELFF. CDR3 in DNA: TGCAGTGCCACTACAGGGATGGGCGGGGAGCTGTTTTTT.

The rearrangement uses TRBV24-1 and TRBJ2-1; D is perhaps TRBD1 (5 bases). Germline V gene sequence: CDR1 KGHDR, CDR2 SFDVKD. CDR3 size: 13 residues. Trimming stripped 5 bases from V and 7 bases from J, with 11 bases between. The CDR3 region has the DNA TGTGCCACCAGTGGGGCAGGGTGGAATGAGCAGTTCTTC. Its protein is CATSGAGWNEQFF.

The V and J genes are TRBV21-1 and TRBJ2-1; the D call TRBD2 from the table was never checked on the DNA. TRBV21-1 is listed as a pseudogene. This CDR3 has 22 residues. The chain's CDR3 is CASSSGGFGGTSVPPLYNEQFF. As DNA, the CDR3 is TGTGCCAGCAGCTCAGGGGGCTTTGGGGGGACTAGCGTCCCCCCCCTCTACAATGAGCAGTTCTTC.

Here the CDR3 DNA reads TGCGCCAGCAGCCAGAACCTACAGGGAAGAGACCAGTACTTC. The encoded protein is CASSQNLQGRDQYF. This chain connects TRBV4-1 to TRBJ2-5; D might be TRBD1 (6 bases). The CDR3 contains 14 residues. Trimming cost V 3 bases and J 10 bases, with 18 bases left between them. Germline assignment: CDR1 MGHRA and CDR2 YSYEKL.

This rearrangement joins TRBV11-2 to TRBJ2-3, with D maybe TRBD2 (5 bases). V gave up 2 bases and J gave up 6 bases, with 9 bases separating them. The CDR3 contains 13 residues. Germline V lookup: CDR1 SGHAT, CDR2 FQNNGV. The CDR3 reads CASSLLASDTQYF. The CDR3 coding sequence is TGTGCCAGCAGCTTACTAGCATCGGATACGCAGTATTTT.

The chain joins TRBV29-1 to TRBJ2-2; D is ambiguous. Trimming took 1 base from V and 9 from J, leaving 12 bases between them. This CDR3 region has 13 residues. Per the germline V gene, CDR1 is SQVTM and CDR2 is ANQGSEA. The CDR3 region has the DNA TGCAGCGTTGAAGTGGCTTGGGCCCGGGAGCTGTTTTTT. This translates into CSVEVAWARELFF.

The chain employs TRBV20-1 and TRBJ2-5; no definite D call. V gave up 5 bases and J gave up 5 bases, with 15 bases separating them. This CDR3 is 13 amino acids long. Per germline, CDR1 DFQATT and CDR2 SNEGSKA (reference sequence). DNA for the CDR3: TGCAGTGCTCGATCGACTTGGCAGGAGACCCAGTACTTC. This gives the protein CSARSTWQETQYF.

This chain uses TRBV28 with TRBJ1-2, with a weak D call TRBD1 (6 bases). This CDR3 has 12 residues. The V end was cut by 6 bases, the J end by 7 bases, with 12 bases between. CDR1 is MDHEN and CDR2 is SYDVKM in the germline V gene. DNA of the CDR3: TGTGCCAGCAGAGAACAGGGCGGTGGCTACACCTTC. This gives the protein CASREQGGGYTF.

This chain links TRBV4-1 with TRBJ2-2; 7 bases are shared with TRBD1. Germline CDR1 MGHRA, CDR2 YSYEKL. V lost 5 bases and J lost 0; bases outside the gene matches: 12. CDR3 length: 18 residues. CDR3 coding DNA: TGCGCCAGCAGCGCTCGGGACAGCCCTTCGTCGAACACCGGGGAGCTGTTTTTT. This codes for CASSARDSPSSNTGELFF.

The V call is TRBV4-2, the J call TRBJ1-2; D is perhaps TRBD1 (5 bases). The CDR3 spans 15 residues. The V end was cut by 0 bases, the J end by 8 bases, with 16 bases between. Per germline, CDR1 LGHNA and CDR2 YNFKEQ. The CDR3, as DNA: TGTGCCAGCAGCCAAGAAGACGGGGGGAGTACCGGCTACACCTTC. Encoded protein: CASSQEDGGSTGYTF.

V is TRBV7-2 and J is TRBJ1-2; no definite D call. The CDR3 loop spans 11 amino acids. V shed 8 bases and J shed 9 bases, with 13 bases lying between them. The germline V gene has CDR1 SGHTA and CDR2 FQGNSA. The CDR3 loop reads CASVLVLSYTF. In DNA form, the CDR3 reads TGTGCCAGCGTTTTGGTTCTTAGCTACACCTTC.

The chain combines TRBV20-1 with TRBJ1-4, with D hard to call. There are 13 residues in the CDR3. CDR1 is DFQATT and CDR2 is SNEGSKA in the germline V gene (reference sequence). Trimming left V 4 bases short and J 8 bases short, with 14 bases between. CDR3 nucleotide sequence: TGCAGTGCTAAAAACAACTGGGCGGAAAAACTGTTTTTT. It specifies CSAKNNWAEKLFF.

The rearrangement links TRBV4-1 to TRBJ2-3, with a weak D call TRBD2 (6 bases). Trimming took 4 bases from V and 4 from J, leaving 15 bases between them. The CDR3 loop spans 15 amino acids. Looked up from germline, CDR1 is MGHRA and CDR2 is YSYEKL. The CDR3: CASSPEAGRSDTQYF. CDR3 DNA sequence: TGCGCCAGCAGCCCCGAGGCGGGGAGGTCAGATACGCAGTATTTT.

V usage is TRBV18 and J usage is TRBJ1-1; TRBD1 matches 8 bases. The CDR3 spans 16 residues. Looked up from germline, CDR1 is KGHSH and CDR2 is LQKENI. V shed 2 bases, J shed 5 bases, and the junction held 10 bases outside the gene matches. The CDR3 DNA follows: TGTGCCAGCTCACCAGAGGCAGGGGGCATAGGTACTGAAGCTTTCTTT. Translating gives CASSPEAGGIGTEAFF.

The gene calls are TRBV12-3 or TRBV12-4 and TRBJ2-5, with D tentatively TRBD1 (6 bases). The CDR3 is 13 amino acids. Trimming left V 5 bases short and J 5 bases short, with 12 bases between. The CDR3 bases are TGTGCCAGCAGTCTCGGACAGACCGAGACCCAGTACTTC. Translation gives CASSLGQTETQYF.